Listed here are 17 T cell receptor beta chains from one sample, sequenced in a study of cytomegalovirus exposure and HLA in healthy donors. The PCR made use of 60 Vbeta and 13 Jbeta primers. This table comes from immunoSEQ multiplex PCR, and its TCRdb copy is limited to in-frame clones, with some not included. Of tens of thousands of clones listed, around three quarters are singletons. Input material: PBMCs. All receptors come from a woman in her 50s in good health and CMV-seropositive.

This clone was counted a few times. The chain's CDR3 is CASSYKETQYF. CDR3 nucleotide sequence: TGTGCCAGCAGCTATAAAGAGACCCAGTACTTC. The rearrangement joins TRBV7-9 to TRBJ2-5; D is unresolved. CDR1 is SEHNR, CDR2 FQNEAQ, per germline (reference sequence). This CDR3 has 11 residues. V gave up 4 bases and J gave up 3 bases, with 3 bases separating them.

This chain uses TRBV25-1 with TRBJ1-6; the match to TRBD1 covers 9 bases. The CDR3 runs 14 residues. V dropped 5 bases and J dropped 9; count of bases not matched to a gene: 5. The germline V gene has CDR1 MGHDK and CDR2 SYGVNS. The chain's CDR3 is CASSMGQGLSPLHF. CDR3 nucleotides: TGTGCCAGCAGTATGGGACAGGGACTTTCACCCCTCCACTTT. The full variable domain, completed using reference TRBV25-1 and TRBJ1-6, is EADIYQTPRYLVIGTGKKITLECSQTMGHDKMYWYQQDPGMELHLIHYSYGVNSTEKGDLSSESTVSRIRTEHFPLTLESARPSHTSQYLCASSMGQGLSPLHFGNGTRLTVT.

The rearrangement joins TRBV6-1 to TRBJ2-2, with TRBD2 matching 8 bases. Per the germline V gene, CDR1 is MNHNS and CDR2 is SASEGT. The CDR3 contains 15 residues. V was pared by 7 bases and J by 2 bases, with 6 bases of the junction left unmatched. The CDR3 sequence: CASTVSGTNTGELFF. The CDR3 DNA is TGTGCCAGCACAGTTAGCGGGACAAACACCGGGGAGCTGTTTTTT.

This CDR3 reads CSVQGDDYGYTF. Here the CDR3 DNA reads TGCAGCGTACAAGGGGATGACTATGGCTACACCTTC. The V call is TRBV29-1, the J call TRBJ1-2; maybe TRBD1 (5 bases). Germline CDR1 and CDR2: SQVTM and ANQGSEA. The CDR3 is 12 residues long. V was trimmed by 6 bases and J by 3 bases, leaving 11 bases between them. The full variable domain, rest sourced from reference TRBV29-1 and TRBJ1-2, is SAVISQKPSRDICQRGTSLTIQCQVDSQVTMMFWYRQQPGQSLTLIATANQGSEATYESGFVIDKFPISRPNLTFSTLTVSNMSPEDSSIYLCSVQGDDYGYTFGSGTRLTVV.

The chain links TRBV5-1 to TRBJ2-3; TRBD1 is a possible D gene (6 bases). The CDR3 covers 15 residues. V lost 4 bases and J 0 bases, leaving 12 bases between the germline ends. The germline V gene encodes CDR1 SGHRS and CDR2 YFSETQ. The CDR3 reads CASSRLGHSTDTQYF. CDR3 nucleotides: TGCGCCAGCAGCCGGCTGGGACATAGCACAGATACGCAGTATTTT.

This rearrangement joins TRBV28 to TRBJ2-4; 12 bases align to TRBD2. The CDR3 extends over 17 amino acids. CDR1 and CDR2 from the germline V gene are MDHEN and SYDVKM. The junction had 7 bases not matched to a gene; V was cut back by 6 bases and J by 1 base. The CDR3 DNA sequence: TGTGCCAGCAGACGGCTAGCGGGGGGGCTGGCCAAAAACATTCAGTACTTC. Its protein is CASRRLAGGLAKNIQYF.

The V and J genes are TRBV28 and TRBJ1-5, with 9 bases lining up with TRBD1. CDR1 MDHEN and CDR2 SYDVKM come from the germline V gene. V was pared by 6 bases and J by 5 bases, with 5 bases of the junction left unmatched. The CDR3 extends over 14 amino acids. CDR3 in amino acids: CASRGGQGHQPQHF. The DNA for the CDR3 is TGTGCCAGCAGAGGGGGACAGGGCCATCAGCCCCAGCATTTT.

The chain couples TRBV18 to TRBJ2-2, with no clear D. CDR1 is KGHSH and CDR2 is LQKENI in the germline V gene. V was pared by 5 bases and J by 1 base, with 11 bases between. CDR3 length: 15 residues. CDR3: CASSSPPGNTGELFF. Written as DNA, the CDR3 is TGTGCCAGCTCATCGCCACCCGGGAACACCGGGGAGCTGTTTTTT. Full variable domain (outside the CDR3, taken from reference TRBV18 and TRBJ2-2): NAGVMQNPRHLVRRRGQEARLRCSPMKGHSHVYWYRQLPEEGLKFMVYLQKENIIDESGMPKERFSAEFPKEGPSILRIQQVVRGDSAAYFCASSSPPGNTGELFFGEGSRLTVL.

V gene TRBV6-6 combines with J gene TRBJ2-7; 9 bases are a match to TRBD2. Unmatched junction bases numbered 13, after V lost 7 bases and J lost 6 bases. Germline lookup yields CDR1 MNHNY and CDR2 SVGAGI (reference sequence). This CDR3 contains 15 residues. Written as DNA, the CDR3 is TGTGCCAGCACGTCGCTTAGCGGGGGCCGGGGCGAGCAGTACTTC. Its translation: CASTSLSGGRGEQYF.

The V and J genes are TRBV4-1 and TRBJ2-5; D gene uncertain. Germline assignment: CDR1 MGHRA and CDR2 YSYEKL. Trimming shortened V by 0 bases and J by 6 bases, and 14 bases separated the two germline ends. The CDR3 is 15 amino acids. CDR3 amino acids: CASSQDARSVKTQYF. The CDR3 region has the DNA TGCGCCAGCAGCCAAGATGCGAGGAGTGTTAAGACCCAGTACTTC.

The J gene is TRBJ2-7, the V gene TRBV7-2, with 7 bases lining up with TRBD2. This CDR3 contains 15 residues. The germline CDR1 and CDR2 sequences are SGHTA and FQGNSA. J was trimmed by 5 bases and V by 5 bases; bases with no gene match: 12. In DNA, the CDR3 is TGTGCCAGCAGCCAACAACCCACAGCGGGGAACGAGCAGTACTTC. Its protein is CASSQQPTAGNEQYF.

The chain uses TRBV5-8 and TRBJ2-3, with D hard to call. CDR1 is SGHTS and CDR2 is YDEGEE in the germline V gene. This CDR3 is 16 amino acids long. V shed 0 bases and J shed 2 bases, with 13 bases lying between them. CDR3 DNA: TGTGCCAGCAGCTTGGGGTCGTGGAGATACACAGATACGCAGTATTTT. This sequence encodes CASSLGSWRYTDTQYF.

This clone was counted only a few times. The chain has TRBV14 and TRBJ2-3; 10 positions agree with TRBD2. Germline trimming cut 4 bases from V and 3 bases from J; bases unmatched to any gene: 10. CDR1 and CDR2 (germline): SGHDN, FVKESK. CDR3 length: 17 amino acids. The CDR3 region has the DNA TGTGCCAGCAGCCTTTCTCGAGCGGGGGGGCCGACAGATACGCAGTATTTT. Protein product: CASSLSRAGGPTDTQYF. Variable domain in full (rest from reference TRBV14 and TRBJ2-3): EAGVTQFPSHSVIEKGQTVTLRCDPISGHDNLYWYRRVMGKEIKFLLHFVKESKQDESGMPNNRFLAERTGGTYSTLKVQPAELEDSGVYFCASSLSRAGGPTDTQYFGPGTRLTVL.

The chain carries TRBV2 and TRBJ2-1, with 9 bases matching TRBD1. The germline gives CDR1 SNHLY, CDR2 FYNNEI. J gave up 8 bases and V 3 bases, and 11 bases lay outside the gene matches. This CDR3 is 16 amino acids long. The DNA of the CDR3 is TGTGCCAGCAGTGAGTGGACAGGGGATAGCCTCGATGAGCAGTTCTTC. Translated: CASSEWTGDSLDEQFF.

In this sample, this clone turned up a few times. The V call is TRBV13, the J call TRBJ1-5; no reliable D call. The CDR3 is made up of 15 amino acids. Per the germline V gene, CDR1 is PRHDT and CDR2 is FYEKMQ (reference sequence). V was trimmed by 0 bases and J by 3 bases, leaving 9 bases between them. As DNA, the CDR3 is TGTGCCAGCAGCTTAGGCCAGGCCTTCAATCAGCCCCAGCATTTT. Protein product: CASSLGQAFNQPQHF. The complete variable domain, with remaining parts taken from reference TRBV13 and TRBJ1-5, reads AAGVIQSPRHLIKEKRETATLKCYPIPRHDTVYWYQQGPGQDPQFLISFYEKMQSDKGSIPDRFSAQQFSDYHSELNMSSLELGDSALYFCASSLGQAFNQPQHFGDGTRLSIL.

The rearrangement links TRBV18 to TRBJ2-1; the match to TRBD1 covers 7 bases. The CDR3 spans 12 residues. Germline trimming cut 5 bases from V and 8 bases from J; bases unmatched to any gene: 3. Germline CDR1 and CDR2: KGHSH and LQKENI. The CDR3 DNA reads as TGTGCCAGCTCAAAGGGGGCCTATGAGCAGTTCTTC. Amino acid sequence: CASSKGAYEQFF.

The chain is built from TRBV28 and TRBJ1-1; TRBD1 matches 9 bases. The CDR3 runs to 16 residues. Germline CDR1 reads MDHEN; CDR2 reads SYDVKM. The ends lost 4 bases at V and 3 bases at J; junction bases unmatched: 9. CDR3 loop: CASSYPIDRGYTEAFF. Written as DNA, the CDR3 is TGTGCCAGCAGTTACCCTATCGACAGGGGGTACACTGAAGCTTTCTTT.